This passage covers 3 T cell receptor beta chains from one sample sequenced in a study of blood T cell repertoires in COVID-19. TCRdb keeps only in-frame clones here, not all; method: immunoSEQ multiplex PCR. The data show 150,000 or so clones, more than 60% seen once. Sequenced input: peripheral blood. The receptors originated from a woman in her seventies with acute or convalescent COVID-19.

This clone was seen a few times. For the CDR3, the DNA is TGCGCCAGCAGCTTGGGGGGACAGGGGCCCACATCTTATGGCTACACCTTC. Translated, it gives CASSLGGQGPTSYGYTF. V and J are TRBV5-1 and TRBJ1-2, with 10 positions matching TRBD1. This CDR3 contains 17 residues. Germline V gene lookup returns CDR1 SGHRS and CDR2 YFSETQ. Germline trimming cut 0 bases from V and 5 bases from J; bases unmatched to any gene: 10.

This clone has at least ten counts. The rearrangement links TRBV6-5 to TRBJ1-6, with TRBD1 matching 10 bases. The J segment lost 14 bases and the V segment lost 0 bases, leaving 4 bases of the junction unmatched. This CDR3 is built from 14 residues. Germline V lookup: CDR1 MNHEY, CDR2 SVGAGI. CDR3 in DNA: TGTGCCAGCAGTTACTCCGGGACAGGGGTCTCCCTCCACTTT. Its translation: CASSYSGTGVSLHF.

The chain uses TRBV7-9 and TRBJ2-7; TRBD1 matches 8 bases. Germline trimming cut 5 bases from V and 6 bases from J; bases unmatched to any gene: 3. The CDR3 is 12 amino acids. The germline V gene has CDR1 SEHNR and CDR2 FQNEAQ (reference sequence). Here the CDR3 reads CASSDRGSEQYF. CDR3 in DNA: TGTGCCAGCAGCGACAGGGGTTCCGAGCAGTACTTC. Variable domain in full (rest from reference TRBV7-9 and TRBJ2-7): DTGVSQNPRHKITKRGQNVTFRCDPISEHNRLYWYRQTLGQGPEFLTYFQNEAQLEKSRLLSDRFSAERPKGSFSTLEIQRTEQGDSAMYLCASSDRGSEQYFGPGTRLTVT.